This TCR beta chain emerged from a study of shared clonotypes between healthy human individuals. TCRdb's table, derived via immunoSEQ multiplex PCR, lists solely in-frame clones and lacks some. The sample contains about 340,000 clones, more than 60% of which appear only once. Donors, healthy HIV-negative adults, lacked recent acute infections or vaccinations. Naive CD45RA+ and memory CD45RA-negative subsets were split from CD4+ cells. Worth noting for this clone: What it binds is unknown.

Study conclusions and caveats: In several donors, approximately 5% of naive CD4 clonotypes appeared in common.

The trim removed 4 bases at V and 8 bases at J, leaving 10 bases unmatched. Germline V gives CDR1 SGHNT, CDR2 YYREEE (reference sequence). The CDR3 runs 15 residues. The sequence was obtained from a man under 40 in good health. Source material: memory CD4+ T cells sorted from blood. As to subset: CD45RA-negative fraction. The chain uses TRBV5-4 and TRBJ2-1, with TRBD2 matching 9 bases. The CDR3 spells CASSPRIAGEYEQFF. The CDR3 DNA sequence: TGTGCCAGCAGCCCCCGTATAGCGGGAGAATATGAGCAGTTCTTC.